This T cell receptor beta chain is drawn from a study of CD8 T cells in Susac syndrome (dated by TCRdb to about 2019). The study in broad terms: Whether CD8+ T cell activation and differentiation in Susac syndrome was antigen driven was tested using repertoire sequencing.

RNA was extracted with the RNeasy kit and roughly 0.45 to 1 ug was reverse transcribed using random hexamers. The immunoSEQ multiplex PCR assay, covering 54 Vbeta and 13 Jbeta segments, was used to amplify TCR beta CDR3 regions. PCR amplification bias was corrected using a synthetic template baseline for primer optimization and computational correction. The published analysis was carried out like this. Only productive sequences were kept, with reads annotated to V, D and J genes according to IMGT and analyzed in immunoSEQ Analyzer. Clonality was calculated as one minus the Shannon entropy normalized by log2 of the number of productive unique sequences. For each patient and control, public and private clones were evaluated among the 100 most prevalent clones. Susac-specific clones were defined as absent from healthy and MS cohorts, around 1,000 published viral clones and other ImmuneACCESS disease sequences. TCRdb cleaned the public reads at Q25 with fastp, built clones with MiXCR and kept in-frame beta chains. Records with the same CDR3 protein are collapsed into one entry carrying the most frequent genes and DNA. What appears here as the V and J calls and clone size reflects TCRdb's work, not the paper's. The sample table contains roughly 180,000 distinct CDR3 sequences; only one count was recorded for less than 95% of them. The ten most abundant clones make up more than 0.1% of the sample.

As concerns this clonotype: Its antigen remains undetermined. Base qualities are missing; no much larger clone stands one base away.

From cysteine to phenylalanine, the CDR3 is 13 amino acids long. Only the CDR3 region is kept as DNA, spanning 39 bases read in frame from base 1. From a lookup of the germline V gene, CDR1 and CDR2 are MNHEY and SVGAGI. V loses 6 bases of germline sequence and J loses 5 bases, and the interval between the two ends is 11 bases. Peripheral blood CD8+ and CD4+ T cells from healthy donors, Susac syndrome patients and multiple sclerosis patients were profiled using high-throughput TCR beta sequencing. Healthy donors were included as age- and sex-matched controls. Bulk CD8+ and CD4+ T cells were purified by magnetic negative isolation, whereas CD8+ TEMRA cells were enriched by FACS. Blood was drawn into EDTA tubes, processed within 24 hours, and PBMCs were isolated by density gradient centrifugation. PBMCs intended for TCR sequencing were frozen in liquid nitrogen and were later thawed in a 37 degrees C water bath. The sorted or isolated CD4+, CD8+ and CD8+ TEMRA cells had a purity of 90% or higher.

General findings and caveats noted by the study authors: The number of individuals in the TCR sequencing and HLA analysis was recognized as being relatively small.

The chain couples TRBV6-5 to TRBJ2-1, with the D segment identity uncertain. Sequencing was carried out using CD4+ T cells from PBMCs. The receptor comes from a human donor in good health. The DNA sequence follows: TGTGCCAGCAGCCGGACGCGGAACAATGAGCAGTTCTTC. The resulting protein is CASSRTRNNEQFF.